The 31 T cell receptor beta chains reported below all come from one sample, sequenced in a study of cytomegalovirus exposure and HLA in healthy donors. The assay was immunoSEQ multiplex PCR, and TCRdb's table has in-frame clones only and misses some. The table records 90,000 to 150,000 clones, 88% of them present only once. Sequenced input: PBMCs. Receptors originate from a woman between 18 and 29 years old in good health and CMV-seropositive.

In DNA, the CDR3 is TGTGCCAGCAGCACAGTAGGGACAAAAGATACGCAGTATTTT. Amino acids: CASSTVGTKDTQYF. The V and J genes are TRBV5-6 and TRBJ2-3; TRBD1 is a possible D gene (6 bases). The CDR3 has 14 residues. V lost 4 bases and J lost 5, with 14 bases in between. From germline, CDR1 is SGHDT and CDR2 YYEEEE. Supplemented by reference TRBV5-6 and TRBJ2-3, the full variable domain reads DAGVTQSPTHLIKTRGQQVTLRCSPKSGHDTVSWYQQALGQGPQFIFQYYEEEERQRGNFPDRFSGHQFPNYSSELNVNALLLGDSALYLCASSTVGTKDTQYFGPGTRLTVL.

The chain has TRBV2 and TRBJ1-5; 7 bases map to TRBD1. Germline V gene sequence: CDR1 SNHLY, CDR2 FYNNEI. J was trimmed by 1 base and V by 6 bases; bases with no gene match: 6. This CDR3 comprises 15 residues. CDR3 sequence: CASRAGGSSNQPQHF. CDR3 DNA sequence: TGTGCCAGCAGGGCAGGGGGGTCGAGCAATCAGCCCCAGCATTTT. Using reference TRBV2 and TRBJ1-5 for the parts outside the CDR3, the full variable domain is EPEVTQTPSHQVTQMGQEVILRCVPISNHLYFYWYRQILGQKVEFLVSFYNNEISEKSEIFDDQFSVERPDGSNFTLKIRSTKLEDSAMYFCASRAGGSSNQPQHFGDGTRLSIL.

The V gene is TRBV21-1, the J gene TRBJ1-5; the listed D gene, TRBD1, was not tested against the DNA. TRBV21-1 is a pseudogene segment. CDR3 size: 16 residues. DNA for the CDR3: TGTGCCAGCAGCAAAGGTCGGGCCAGGGGAAATTTGTCCCAGCATTTT. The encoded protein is CASSKGRARGNLSQHF.

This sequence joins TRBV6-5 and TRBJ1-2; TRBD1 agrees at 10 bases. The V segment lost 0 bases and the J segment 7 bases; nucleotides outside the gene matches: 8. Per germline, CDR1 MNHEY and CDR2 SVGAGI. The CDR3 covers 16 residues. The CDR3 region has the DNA TGTGCCAGCAGTTACTCGCCGGGACAGGGGAGGGGTGGCTACACCTTC. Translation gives CASSYSPGQGRGGYTF.

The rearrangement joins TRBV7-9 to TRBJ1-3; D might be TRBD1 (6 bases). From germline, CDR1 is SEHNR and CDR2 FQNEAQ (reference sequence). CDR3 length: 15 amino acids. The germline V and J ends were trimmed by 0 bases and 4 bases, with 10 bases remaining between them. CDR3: CASSLAETGGNTIYF. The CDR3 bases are TGTGCCAGCAGCTTAGCGGAAACAGGGGGAAACACCATATATTTT.

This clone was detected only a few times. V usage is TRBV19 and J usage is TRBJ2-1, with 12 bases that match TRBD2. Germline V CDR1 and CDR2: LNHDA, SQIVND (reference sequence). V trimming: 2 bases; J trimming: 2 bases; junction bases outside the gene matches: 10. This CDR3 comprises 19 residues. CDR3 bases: TGTGCCAGTAGTATAAACCCCCCCCTAGCGGGGGGGCCCTACAATGAGCAGTTCTTC. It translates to CASSINPPLAGGPYNEQFF.

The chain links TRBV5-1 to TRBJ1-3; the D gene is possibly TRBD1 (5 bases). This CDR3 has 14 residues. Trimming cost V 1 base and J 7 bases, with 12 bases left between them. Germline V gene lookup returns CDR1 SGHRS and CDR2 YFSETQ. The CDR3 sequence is CASSLPGIRNTIYF. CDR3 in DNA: TGCGCCAGCAGCTTGCCAGGGATAAGGAACACCATATATTTT.

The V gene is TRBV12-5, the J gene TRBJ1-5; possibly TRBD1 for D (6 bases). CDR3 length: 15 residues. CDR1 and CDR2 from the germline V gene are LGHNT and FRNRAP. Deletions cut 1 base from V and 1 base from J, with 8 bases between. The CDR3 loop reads CASGLGQGSNQPQHF. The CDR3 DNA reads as TGTGCTAGTGGTTTGGGGCAGGGGAGCAATCAGCCCCAGCATTTT.

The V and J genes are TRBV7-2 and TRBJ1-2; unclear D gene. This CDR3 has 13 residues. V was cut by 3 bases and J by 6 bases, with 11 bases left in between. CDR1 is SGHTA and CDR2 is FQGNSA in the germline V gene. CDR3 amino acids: CASSLGSGNGYTF. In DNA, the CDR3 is TGTGCCAGCAGCTTGGGGAGCGGGAATGGCTACACCTTC.

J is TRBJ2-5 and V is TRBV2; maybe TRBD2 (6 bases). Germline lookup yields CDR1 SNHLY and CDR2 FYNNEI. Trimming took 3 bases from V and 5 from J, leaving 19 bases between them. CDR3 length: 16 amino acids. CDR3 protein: CASSEEGRVILETQYF. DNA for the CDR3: TGTGCCAGCAGTGAGGAGGGCAGGGTGATTTTGGAGACCCAGTACTTC. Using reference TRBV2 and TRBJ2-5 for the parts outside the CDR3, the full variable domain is EPEVTQTPSHQVTQMGQEVILRCVPISNHLYFYWYRQILGQKVEFLVSFYNNEISEKSEIFDDQFSVERPDGSNFTLKIRSTKLEDSAMYFCASSEEGRVILETQYFGPGTRLLVL.

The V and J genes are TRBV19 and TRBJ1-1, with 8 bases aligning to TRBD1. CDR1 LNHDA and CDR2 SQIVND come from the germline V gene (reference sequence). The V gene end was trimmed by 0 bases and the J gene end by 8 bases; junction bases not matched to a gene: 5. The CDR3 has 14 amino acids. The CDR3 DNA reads TGTGCCAGTAGTATAGATTCCCGGGACAGGGAAGCTTTCTTT. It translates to CASSIDSRDREAFF.

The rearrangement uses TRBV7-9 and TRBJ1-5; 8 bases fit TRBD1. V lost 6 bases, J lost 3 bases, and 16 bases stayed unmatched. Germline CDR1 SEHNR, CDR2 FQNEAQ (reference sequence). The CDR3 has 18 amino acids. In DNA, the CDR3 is TGTGCCAGCAGTTACGGGACCCTGACAGGGGCCCTCAATCAGCCCCAGCATTTT. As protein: CASSYGTLTGALNQPQHF.

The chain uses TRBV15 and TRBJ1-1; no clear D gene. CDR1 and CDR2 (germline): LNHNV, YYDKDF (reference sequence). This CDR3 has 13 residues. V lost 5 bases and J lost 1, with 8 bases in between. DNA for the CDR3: TGTGCCACCAGCGATTGGAGGAACACTGAAGCTTTCTTT. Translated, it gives CATSDWRNTEAFF. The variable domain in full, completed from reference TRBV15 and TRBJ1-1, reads DAMVIQNPRYQVTQFGKPVTLSCSQTLNHNVMYWYQQKSSQAPKLLFHYYDKDFNNEADTPDNFQSRRPNTSFCFLDIRSPGLGDTAMYLCATSDWRNTEAFFGQGTRLTVV.

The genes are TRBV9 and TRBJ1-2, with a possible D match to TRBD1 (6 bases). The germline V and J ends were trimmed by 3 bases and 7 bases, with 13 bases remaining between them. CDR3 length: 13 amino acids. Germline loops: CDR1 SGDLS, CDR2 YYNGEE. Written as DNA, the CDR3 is TGTGCCAGCAGCGCCCAGGGGATAGGTGGCTACACCTTC. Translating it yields CASSAQGIGGYTF.

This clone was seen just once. The CDR3 region is CASSLLGVSGANVLTF. As DNA, the CDR3 is TGTGCCAGCAGCTTGCTAGGGGTCTCTGGGGCCAACGTCCTGACTTTC. V is TRBV2 and J is TRBJ2-6; D is possibly TRBD1 (5 bases). Germline V gene lookup returns CDR1 SNHLY and CDR2 FYNNEI. The length of the CDR3 is 16 residues. Trimming took off 6 bases at V and 0 bases at J, with 12 bases between the two ends.

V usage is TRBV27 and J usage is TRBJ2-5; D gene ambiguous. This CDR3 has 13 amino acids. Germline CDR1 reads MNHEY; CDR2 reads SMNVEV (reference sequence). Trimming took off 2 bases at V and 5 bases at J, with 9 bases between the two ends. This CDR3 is CASSLGLPETQYF. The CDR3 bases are TGTGCCAGCAGTTTAGGGCTCCCCGAGACCCAGTACTTC.

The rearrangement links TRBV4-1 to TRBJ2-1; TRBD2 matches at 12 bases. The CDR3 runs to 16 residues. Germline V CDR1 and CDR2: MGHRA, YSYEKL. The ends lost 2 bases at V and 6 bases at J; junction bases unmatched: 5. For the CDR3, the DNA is TGCGCCAGCAGCCAACGGACTAGCGGGAACACCAATGAGCAGTTCTTC. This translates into CASSQRTSGNTNEQFF.

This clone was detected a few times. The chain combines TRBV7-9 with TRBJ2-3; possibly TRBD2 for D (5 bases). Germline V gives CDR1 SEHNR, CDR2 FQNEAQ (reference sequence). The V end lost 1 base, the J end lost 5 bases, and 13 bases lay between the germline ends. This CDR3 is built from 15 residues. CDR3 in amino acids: CASSLVPSGGDTQYF. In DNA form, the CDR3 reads TGTGCCAGCAGCTTAGTTCCGAGCGGTGGAGATACGCAGTATTTT.

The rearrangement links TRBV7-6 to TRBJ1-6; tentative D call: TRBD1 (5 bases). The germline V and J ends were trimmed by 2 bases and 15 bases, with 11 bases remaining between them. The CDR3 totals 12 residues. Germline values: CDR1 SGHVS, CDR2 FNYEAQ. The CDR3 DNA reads TGTGCCAGCAGCTTACCCGGGGGAGTCCTCCACTTT. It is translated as CASSLPGGVLHF.

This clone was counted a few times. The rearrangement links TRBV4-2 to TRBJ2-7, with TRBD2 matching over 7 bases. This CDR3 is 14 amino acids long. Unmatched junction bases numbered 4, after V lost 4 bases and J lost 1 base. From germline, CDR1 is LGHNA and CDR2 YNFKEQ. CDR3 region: CASSPGGGSYEQYF. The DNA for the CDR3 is TGTGCCAGCAGCCCAGGCGGGGGTTCCTACGAGCAGTACTTC.

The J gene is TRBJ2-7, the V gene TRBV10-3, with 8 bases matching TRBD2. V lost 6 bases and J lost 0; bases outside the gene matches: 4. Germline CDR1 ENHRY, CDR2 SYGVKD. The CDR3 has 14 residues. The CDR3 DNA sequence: TGTGCCATCAGGGAGCGGGAGAGCTCCTACGAGCAGTACTTC. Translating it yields CAIRERESSYEQYF.

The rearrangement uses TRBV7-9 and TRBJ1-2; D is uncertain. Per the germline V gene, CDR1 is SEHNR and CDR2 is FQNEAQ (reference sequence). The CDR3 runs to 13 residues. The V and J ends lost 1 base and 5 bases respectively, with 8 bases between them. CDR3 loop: CASSLGRLYGYTF. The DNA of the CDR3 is TGTGCCAGCAGCTTAGGCAGATTATATGGCTACACCTTC.

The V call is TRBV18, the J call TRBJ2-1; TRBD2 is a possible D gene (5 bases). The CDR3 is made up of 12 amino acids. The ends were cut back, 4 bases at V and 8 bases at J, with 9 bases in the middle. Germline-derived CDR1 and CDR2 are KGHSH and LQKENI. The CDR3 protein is CASSQISDEQFF. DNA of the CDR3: TGTGCCAGCTCACAAATTAGCGATGAGCAGTTCTTC.

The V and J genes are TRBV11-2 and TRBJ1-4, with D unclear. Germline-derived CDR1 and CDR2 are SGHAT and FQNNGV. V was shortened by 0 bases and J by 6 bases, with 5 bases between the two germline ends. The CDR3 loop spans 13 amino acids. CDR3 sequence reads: CASSLDIDEKLFF. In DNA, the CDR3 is TGTGCCAGCAGCTTAGATATAGATGAAAAACTGTTTTTT.

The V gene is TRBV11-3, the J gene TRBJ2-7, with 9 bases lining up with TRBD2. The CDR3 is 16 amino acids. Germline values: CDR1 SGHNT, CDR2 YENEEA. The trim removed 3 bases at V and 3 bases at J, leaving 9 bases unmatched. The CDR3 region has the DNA TGTGCCAGCAGCTTCGCGGGGACTAGCCAGGTCTACGAGCAGTACTTC. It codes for CASSFAGTSQVYEQYF.

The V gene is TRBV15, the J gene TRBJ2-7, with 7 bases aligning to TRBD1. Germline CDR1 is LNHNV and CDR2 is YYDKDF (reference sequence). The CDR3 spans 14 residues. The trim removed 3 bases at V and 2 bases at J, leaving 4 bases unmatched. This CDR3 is CATSRTGTPYEQYF. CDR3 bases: TGTGCCACCAGCAGGACAGGGACCCCCTACGAGCAGTACTTC.

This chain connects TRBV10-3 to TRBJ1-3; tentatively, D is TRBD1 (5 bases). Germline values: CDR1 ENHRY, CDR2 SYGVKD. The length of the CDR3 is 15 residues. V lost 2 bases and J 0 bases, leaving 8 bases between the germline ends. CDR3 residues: CAISEGHRSGNTIYF. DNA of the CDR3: TGTGCCATCAGTGAGGGACACCGCTCTGGAAACACCATATATTTT.

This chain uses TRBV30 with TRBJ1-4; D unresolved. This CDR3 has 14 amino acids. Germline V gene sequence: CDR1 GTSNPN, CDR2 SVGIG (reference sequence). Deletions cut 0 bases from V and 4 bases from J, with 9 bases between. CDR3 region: CAWSVGGSNEKLFF. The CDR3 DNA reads TGTGCCTGGAGTGTGGGTGGGAGTAATGAAAAACTGTTTTTT.

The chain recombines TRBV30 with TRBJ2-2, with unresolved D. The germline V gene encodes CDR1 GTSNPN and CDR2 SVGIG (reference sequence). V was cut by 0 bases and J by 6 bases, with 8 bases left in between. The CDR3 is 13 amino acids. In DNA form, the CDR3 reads TGTGCCTGGAGTGTAGTGGGCCCCGGGGAGCTGTTTTTT. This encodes CAWSVVGPGELFF.

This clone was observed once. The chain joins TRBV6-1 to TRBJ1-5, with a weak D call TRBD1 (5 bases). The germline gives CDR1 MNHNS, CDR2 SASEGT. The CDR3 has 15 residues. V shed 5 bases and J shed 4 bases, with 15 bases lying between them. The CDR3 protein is CASSLPPRGNQPQHF. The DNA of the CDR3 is TGTGCCAGCAGTCTCCCGCCACGGGGGAATCAGCCCCAGCATTTT.

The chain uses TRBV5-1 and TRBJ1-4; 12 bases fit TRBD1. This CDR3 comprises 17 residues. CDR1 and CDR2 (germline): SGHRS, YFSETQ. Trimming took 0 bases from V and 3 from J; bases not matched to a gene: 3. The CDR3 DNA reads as TGCGCCAGCAGCTTGGGGGGACAGGGGGCAGCTAATGAAAAACTGTTTTTT. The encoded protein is CASSLGGQGAANEKLFF.